This section outlines one T cell receptor beta chain sequence together with its context. Study members were between roughly 18 and 90 years old and lived in 20 to 30 US regions. This entry is derived from a study of blood T cell repertoires in COVID-19. This CDR3 has 15 amino acids. Germline assignment: CDR1 SEHNR and CDR2 FQNEAQ (reference sequence). The ends were cut back, 5 bases at V and 4 bases at J, with 12 bases in the middle. Clones were read by immunoSEQ multiplex PCR, and TCRdb kept only the in-frame ones, dropping some. The sample has 250,000 to 300,000 clones, roughly nine tenths seen once.

The TCR comes from a woman aged 45-59 years who had been exposed to COVID-19. V usage is TRBV7-9 and J usage is TRBJ2-6; D is uncertain. The material sequenced was PBMCs or T cells enriched from blood (not recorded which). CDR3 bases: TGTGCCAGCAGCCTCGTTTTTTCCGGGGCCAACGTCCTGACTTTC. It codes for CASSLVFSGANVLTF.